This T cell receptor beta chain was retrieved from a study of blood T cells in healthy people across ages (dated by TCRdb to the mid-2010s). Concerning the study at large: In model experiments, template switching captured about one uniquely barcoded TCR beta cDNA molecule for every two T cells. The study analyzed two additional independent replicas of 1 million unique cDNA reads from the same blood draw for two donors, one aged 18 to 29 and one aged 80 or older. Donors were grouped into four age groups: young (average 16 years), middle-aged (roughly 37), aged (about 60) and long-lived (about 90). Age-related changes in TCR beta repertoire diversity were measured in the study by deep sequencing normalized with unique cDNA molecular identifiers. To avoid experimental bias, donors of different ages were distributed randomly across sequencing lanes.

Systemically healthy Caucasian individuals from Russia, around 39 in total and aged about 6 to 95 years, were included as donors. Approximately 10 milliliters of peripheral blood were collected from each donor into EDTA-treated Vacutainer tubes. Ficoll-Paque density-gradient centrifugation was used to isolate PBMCs, with at least 6.5 million per sample. Trizol reagent was used to extract total RNA from PBMCs, with at least 6 micrograms per sample. Naive CD45RAhigh/CD27high T cell percentages were measured by flow cytometry on a PBMC aliquot from every donor. The investigation overall reported the following: The long-lived group showed more naive CD4+ T cells, fewer expanded clones and increased TCR diversity than the aged group, suggesting age selection. As age increased, observed TCR beta diversity per million T cells dropped in a roughly linear way, and a significant reduction was already evident by age roughly 36. Since profiling was done on bulk unsorted PBMCs, naive and antigen-experienced compartments could not be conclusively compared. Donor CMV infection status was unknown, potentially confounding age-related changes in expanded clonotypes. Estimates of total diversity based on one million sequenced T cells were regarded as lower bounds and as underestimates. Observed TCR beta diversity correlated strongly with the percentage of naive T cells measured by flow cytometry.

The library was built by means of 5' RACE. The sequencer listed for this sample is Illumina HiSeq 2500. The second PCR ran for about 6 to 12 cycles and used a J-beta primer mix along with a sample-barcoded 5' primer. A template-switch 5' adaptor carrying 12 random nucleotides introduced a unique molecular identifier onto each TCR beta cDNA molecule. At least 2.5 million CDR3-containing paired-end reads were obtained from each sample. First-strand cDNA was synthesized from all RNA with the Mint cDNA synthesis kit, primed by a TRBC-specific oligonucleotide. All cDNA was treated with uracil-DNA glycosylase and then went through a first 18-cycle PCR with the universal primers M1SS and BC2_uni_R. Turning to the authors' computational methods: For normalization, 1 million high-quality reads were randomly selected from each sample, with every read carrying a distinct molecular identifier. Instead of being binned into consensus sequences, reads that shared molecular identifiers were thrown out. MiTCR, with a Q25 quality threshold and the strictest error-elimination algorithm, was used for CDR3 identification, clonotype clustering and error correction. A nonparametric unseen species model with Euler transformation was used to estimate a lower bound on total TCR beta diversity. The public reads were quality trimmed at Q25 with fastp and then assembled into clones with MiXCR by TCRdb, keeping productive beta chains. Each CDR3 protein gets just one entry, which takes the most common genes and DNA from the rows behind it. The V and J calls shown here were made by TCRdb, not taken from the authors' results. This sample lists 550,000 to 750,000 distinct CDR3 sequences; around a fifth were detected once. The ten largest account for about 3.6% of the sample.

From its cysteine to its phenylalanine, the CDR3 spans 14 amino acids. The kept DNA is CDR3 alone, 42 bases in frame from the first base. V and J are trimmed by 5 bases and 2 bases, and the gene matches miss 6 bases of the junction. The germline V gene encodes CDR1 SNHLY and CDR2 FYNNEI. Remarks on this clonotype: What this receptor recognizes is not known. Base quality data are lacking; no much larger clone is found one base away.

Sample: blood. The chain joins TRBV2 to TRBJ2-7, with TRBD2 identical over 7 junction bases. This TCR came from a man between 70 and 80 years old in good health. The CDR3 corresponds to CASSPGLYTYEQYF. The DNA is TGTGCCAGCAGTCCGGGACTATACACCTACGAGCAGTACTTC.